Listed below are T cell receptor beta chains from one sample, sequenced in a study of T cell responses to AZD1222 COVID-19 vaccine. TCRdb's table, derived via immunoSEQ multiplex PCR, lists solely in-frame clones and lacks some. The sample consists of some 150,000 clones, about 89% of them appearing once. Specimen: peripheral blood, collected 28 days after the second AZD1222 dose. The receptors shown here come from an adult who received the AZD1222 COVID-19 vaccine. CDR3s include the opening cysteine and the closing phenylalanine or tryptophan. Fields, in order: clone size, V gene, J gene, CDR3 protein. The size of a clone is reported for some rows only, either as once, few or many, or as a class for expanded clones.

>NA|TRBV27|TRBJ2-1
CASSLAGAYNEQFF
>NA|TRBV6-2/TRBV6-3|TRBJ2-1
CASSYTSGRNEQFF
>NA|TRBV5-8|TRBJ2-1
CASSSVGKPYNEQFF
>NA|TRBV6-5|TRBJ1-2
CASRLDVPYTF
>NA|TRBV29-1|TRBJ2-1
CSVDSLGLDEQFF
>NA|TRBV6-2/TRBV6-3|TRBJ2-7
CASSDVRDEQYF
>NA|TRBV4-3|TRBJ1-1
CASSRAGGGNTEAFF
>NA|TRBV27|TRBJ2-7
CASSRPGQPYEQYF
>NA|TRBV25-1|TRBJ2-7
CASSEFRQSSEQYF
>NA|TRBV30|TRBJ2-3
CAWSPNSGREDTQYF
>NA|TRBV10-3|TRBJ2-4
CAISDGAGLIAKNIQYF
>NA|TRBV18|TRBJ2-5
CASSTGKAETQYF
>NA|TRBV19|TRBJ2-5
CASSIKIGAQYF
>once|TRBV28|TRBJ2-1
CASSFSGRSSYNEQFF
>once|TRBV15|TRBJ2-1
CATSRDQGAAYNEQFF
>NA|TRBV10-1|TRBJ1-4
CASSCRTGGEKLFF
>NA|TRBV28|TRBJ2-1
CASSLPGAHGNEQFF
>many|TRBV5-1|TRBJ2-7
CASSLVGRRYEQYF
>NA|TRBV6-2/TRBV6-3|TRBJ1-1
CASSYSAGIEAFF
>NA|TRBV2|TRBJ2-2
CASSRRRETGELFF
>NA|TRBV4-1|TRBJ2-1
CASSEGDSRREQFF
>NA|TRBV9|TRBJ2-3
CASSVGQGRNTDTQYF
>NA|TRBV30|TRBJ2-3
CAWGVWGTDTQYF
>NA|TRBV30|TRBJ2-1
CAWTNLLAGLMGYNEQFF
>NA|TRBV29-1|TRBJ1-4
CSVGGGGGTNEKLFF
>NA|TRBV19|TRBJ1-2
CASFPGRGVNYGYTF
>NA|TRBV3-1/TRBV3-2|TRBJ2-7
CASSRSGHTVSYEQYF
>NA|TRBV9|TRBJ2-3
CASSGRIADTQYF
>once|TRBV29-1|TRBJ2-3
CSVRPGQGTDTQYF
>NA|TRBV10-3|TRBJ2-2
CAISESASTGELFF
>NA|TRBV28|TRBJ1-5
CASSHGVRPQHF
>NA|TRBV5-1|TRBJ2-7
CASSSGRTLAGSISYEQYF
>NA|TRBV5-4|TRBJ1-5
CASSTGTGTNQPQHF
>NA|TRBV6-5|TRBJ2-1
CAGGEGTLYNEQFF
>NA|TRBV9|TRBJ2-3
CASSVVGGEGATQYF
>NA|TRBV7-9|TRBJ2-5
CASSSGETQYF
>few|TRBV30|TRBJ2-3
CAWSVQGSDTQYF
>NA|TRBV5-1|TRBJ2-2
CASSVQGSTGELFF
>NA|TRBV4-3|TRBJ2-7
CASSQDTGYSYEQYF
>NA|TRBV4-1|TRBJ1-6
CASSHIRGTSSPLHF
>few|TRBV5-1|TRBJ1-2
CASSLAKGPNYGYTF
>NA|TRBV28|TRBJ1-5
CASSLQVEQPQHF
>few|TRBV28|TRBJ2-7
CASSFSATYEQYF
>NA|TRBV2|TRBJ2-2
CASRAPSGTGELFF
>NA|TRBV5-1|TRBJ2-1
CASSSPGLVGGEQFF
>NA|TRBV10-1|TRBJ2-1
CASSGKRFDNEQFF
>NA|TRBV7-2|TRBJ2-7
CASSYGTSSYEQYF
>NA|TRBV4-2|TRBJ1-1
CASSQDRIEAFF
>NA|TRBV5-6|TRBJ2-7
CASTPAGTGAYEQYF
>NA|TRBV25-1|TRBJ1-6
CASTRGDSPLHF
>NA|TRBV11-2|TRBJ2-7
CASSYSPGSSYEQYF
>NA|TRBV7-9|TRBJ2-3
CASSAAGTSGTDTQYF
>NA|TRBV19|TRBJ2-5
CASSPTSGTGVETQYF
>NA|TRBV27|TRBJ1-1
CASSPWTGTGGRTEAFF